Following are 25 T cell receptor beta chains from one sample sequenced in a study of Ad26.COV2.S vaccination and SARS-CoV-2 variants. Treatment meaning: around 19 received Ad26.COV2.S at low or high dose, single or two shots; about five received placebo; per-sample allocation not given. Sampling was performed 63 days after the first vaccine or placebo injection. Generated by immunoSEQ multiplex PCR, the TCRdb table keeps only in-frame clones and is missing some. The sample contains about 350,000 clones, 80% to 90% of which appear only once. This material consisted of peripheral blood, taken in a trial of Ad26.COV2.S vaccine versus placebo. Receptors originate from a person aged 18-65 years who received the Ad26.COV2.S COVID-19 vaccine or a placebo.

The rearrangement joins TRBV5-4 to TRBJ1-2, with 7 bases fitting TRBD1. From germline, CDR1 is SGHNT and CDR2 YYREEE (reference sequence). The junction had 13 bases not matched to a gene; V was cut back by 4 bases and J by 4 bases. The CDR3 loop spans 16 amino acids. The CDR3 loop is CASSTGTASGGYGYTF. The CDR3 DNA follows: TGTGCCAGCAGCACAGGGACAGCCTCAGGGGGCTATGGCTACACCTTC. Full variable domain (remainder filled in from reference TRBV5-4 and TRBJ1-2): ETGVTQSPTHLIKTRGQQVTLRCSSQSGHNTVSWYQQALGQGPQFIFQYYREEENGRGNFPPRFSGLQFPNYSSELNVNALELDDSALYLCASSTGTASGGYGYTFGSGTRLTVV.

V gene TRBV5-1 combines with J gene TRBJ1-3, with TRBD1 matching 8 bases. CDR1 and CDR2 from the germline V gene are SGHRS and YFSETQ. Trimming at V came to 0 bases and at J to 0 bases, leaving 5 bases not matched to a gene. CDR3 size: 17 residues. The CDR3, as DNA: TGCGCCAGCAGCTTGGGTCCAACAGGGGGCTCTGGAAACACCATATATTTT. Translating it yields CASSLGPTGGSGNTIYF.

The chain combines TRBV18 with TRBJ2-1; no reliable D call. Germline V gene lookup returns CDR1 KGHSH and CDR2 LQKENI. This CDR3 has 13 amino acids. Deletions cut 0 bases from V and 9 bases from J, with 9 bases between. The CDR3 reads CASSPPWVLEQFF. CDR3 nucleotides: TGTGCCAGCTCACCACCATGGGTTCTTGAGCAGTTCTTC.

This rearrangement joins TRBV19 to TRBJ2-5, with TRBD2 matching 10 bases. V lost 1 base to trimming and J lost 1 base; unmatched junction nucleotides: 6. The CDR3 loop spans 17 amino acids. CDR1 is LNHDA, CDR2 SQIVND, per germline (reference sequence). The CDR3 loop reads CASSIALASGGQETQYF. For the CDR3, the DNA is TGTGCCAGTAGTATAGCTTTGGCTAGCGGGGGCCAAGAGACCCAGTACTTC.

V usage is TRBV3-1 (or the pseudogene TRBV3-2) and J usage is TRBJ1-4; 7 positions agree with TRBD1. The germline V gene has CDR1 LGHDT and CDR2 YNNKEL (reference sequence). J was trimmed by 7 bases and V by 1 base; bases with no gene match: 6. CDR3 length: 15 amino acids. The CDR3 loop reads CASSQALGGLEKLFF. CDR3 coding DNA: TGTGCCAGCAGCCAAGCGTTAGGGGGCCTTGAAAAACTGTTTTTT.

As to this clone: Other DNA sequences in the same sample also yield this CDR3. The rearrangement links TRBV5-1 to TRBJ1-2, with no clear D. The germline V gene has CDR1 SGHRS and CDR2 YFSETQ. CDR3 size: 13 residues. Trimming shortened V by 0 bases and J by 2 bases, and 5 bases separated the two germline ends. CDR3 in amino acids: CASSLEGNYGYTF. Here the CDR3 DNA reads TGCGCCAGCAGCTTGGAGGGAAACTATGGCTACACCTTC.

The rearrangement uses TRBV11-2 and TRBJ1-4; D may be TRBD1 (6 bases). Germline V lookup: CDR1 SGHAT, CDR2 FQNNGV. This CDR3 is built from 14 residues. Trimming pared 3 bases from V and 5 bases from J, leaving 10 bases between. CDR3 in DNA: TGTGCCAGCAGCTTGTTAGGGGGGAATGAAAAACTGTTTTTT. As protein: CASSLLGGNEKLFF.

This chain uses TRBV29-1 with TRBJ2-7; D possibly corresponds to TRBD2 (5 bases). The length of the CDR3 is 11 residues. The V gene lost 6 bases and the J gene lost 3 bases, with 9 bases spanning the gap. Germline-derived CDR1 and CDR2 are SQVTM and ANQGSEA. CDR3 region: CSVALGYEQYF. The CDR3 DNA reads TGCAGCGTGGCACTAGGCTACGAGCAGTACTTC.

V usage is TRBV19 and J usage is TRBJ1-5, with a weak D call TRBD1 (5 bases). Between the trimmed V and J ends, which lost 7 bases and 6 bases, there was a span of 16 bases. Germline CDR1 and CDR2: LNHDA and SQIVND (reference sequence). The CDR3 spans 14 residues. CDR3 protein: CASTSQVGVQPQHF. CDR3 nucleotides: TGTGCCAGTACCTCTCAGGTGGGGGTTCAGCCCCAGCATTTT.

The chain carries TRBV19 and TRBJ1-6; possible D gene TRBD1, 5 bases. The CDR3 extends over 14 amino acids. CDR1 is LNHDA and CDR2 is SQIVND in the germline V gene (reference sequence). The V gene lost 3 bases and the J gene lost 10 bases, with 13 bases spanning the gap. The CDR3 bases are TGTGCCAGTAGTATGAAACAGGCCCTCTCACCCCTCCACTTT. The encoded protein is CASSMKQALSPLHF.

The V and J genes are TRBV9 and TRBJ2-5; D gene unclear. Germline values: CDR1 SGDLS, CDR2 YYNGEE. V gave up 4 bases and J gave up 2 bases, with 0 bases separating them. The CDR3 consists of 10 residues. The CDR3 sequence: CASSQETQYF. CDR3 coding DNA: TGTGCCAGCAGCCAAGAGACCCAGTACTTC.

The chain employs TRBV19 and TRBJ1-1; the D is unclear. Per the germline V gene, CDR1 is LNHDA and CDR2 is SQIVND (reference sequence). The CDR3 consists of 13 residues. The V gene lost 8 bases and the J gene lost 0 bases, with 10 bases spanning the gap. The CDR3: CASGVQLNTEAFF. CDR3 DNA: TGTGCCAGTGGCGTCCAGCTGAACACTGAAGCTTTCTTT.

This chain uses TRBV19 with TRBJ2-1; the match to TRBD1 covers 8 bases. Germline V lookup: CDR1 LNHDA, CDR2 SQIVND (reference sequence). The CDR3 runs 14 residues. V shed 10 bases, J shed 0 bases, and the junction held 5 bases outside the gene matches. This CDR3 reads CATRDRSSYNEQFF. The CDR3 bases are TGTGCCACCCGGGACAGGTCCTCCTACAATGAGCAGTTCTTC.

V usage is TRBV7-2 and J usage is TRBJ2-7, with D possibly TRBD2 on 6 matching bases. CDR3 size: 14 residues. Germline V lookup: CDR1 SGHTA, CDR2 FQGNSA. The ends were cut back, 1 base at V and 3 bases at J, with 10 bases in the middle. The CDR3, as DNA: TGTGCCAGCAGCTTAGGACTAGGTAACTACGAGCAGTACTTC. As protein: CASSLGLGNYEQYF.

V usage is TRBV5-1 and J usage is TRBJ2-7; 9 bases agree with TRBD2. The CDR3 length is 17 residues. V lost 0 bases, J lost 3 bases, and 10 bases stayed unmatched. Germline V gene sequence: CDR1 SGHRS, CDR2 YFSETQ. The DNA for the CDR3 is TGCGCCAGCAGCTTGGCTAGGGGACTAGCAGGGGACTACGAGCAGTACTTC. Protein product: CASSLARGLAGDYEQYF.

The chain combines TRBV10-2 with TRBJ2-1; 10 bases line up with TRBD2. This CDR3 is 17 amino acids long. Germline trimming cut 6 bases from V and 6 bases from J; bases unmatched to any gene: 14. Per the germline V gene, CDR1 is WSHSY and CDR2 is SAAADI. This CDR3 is CASRESGRARGGNEQFF. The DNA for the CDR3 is TGCGCCAGCAGGGAGAGCGGGAGGGCAAGAGGGGGCAATGAGCAGTTCTTC.

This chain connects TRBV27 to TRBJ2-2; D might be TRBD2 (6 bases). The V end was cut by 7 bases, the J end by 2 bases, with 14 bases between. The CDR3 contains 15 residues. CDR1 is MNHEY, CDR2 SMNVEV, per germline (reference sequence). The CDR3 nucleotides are TGTGCCAGCACCCCTTGGGCGGGAAACACCGGGGAGCTGTTTTTT. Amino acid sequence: CASTPWAGNTGELFF.

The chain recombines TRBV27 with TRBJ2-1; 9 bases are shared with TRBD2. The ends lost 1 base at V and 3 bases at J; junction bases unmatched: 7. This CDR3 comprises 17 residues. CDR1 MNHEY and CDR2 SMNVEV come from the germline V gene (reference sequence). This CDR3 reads CASSLLPASGVYNEQFF. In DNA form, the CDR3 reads TGTGCCAGCAGTTTATTACCGGCTAGCGGGGTCTACAATGAGCAGTTCTTC.

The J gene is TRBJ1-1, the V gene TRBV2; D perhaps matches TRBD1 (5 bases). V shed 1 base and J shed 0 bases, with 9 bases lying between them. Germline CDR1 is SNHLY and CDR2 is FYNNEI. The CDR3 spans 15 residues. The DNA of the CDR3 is TGTGCCAGCAGTGAAGGGGGGGAGGTGAACACTGAAGCTTTCTTT. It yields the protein CASSEGGEVNTEAFF.

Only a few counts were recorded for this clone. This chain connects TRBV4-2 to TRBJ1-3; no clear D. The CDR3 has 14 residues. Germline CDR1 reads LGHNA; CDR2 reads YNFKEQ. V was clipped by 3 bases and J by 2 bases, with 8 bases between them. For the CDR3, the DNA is TGTGCCAGCAGCCAGGTGGACCCTGGAAACACCATATATTTT. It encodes CASSQVDPGNTIYF.

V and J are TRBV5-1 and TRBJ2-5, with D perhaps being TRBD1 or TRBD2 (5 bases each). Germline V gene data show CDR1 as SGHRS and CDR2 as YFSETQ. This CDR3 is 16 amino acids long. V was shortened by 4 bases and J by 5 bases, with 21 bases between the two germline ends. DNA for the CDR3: TGCGCCAGCAGCCCAAGGGACGGTGGGCGAGGTGAGACCCAGTACTTC. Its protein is CASSPRDGGRGETQYF.

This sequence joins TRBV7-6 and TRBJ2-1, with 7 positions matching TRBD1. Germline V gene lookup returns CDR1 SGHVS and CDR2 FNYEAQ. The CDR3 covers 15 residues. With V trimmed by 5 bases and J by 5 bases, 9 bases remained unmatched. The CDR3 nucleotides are TGTGCCAGCAGCGATATCCGGGACAGTAACAATGAGCAGTTCTTC. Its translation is CASSDIRDSNNEQFF.

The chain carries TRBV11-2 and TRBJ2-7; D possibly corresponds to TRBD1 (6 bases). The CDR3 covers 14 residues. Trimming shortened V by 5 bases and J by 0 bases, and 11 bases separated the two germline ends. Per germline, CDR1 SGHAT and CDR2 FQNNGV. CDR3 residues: CASSPARGSYEQYF. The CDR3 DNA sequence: TGTGCCAGCAGCCCCGCCAGGGGCTCCTACGAGCAGTACTTC.

DNA for the CDR3: TGCAGCGTTGCGATGGGGAACACTGAAGCTTTCTTT. Its translation: CSVAMGNTEAFF. This rearrangement joins TRBV29-1 to TRBJ1-1; D gene uncertain. Looked up from germline, CDR1 is SQVTM and CDR2 is ANQGSEA. The germline V and J ends were trimmed by 4 bases and 1 base, with 7 bases remaining between them. CDR3 length equals 12 residues.

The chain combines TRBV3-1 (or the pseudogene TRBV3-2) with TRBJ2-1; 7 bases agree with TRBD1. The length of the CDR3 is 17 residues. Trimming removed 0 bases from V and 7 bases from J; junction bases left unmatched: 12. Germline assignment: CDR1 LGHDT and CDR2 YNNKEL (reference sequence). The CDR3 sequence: CASSQEGGQGVGNEQFF. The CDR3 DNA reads TGTGCCAGCAGCCAAGAAGGCGGGCAGGGGGTCGGGAATGAGCAGTTCTTC.